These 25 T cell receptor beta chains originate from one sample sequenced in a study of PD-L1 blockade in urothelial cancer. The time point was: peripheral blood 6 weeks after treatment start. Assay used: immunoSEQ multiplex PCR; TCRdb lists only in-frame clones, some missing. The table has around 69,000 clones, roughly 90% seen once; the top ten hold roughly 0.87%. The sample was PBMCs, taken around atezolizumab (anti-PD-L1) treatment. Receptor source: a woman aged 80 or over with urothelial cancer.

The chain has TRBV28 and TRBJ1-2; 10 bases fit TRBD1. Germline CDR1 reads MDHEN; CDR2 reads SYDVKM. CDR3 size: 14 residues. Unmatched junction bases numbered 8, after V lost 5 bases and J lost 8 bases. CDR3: CASSRRTGGRGYTF. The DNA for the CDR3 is TGTGCCAGCAGTAGACGGACAGGGGGACGCGGCTACACCTTC.

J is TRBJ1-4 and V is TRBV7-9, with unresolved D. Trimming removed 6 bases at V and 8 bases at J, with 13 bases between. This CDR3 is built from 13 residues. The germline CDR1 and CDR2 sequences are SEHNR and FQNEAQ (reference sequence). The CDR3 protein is CASRSYSGEKLFF. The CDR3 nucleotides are TGTGCCAGCAGGTCGTACTCCGGGGAAAAACTGTTTTTT.

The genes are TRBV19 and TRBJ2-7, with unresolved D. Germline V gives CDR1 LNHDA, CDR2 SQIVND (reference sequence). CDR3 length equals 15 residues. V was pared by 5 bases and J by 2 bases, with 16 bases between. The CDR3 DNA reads TGTGCCAGTAGTTTCCAGGTGGCCCAGACCTACGAGCAGTACTTC. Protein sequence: CASSFQVAQTYEQYF.

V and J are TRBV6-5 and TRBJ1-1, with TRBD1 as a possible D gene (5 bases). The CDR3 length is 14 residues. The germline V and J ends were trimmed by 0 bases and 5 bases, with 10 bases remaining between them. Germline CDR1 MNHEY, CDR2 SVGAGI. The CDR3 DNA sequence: TGTGCCAGCAGTTACTCGGGGGGAAGGACTGAAGCTTTCTTT. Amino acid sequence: CASSYSGGRTEAFF.

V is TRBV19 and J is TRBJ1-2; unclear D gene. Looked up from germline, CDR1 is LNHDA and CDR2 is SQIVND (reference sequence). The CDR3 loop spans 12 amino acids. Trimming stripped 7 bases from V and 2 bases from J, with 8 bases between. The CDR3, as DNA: TGTGCCAGTATCGCGGGGAACTATGGCTACACCTTC. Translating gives CASIAGNYGYTF.

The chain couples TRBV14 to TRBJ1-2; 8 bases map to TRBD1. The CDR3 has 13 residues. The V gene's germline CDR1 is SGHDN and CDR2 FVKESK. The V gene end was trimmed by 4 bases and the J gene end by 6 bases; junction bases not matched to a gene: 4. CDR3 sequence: CASSRTGRDGYTF. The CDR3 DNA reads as TGTGCCAGCAGCCGGACAGGGCGGGATGGCTACACCTTC.

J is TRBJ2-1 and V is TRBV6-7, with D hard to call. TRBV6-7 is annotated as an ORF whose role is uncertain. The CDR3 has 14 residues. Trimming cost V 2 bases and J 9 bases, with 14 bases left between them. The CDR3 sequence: CASSYPGQQAEQFF. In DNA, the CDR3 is TGTGCCAGCAGTTACCCTGGCCAGCAGGCTGAGCAGTTCTTC.

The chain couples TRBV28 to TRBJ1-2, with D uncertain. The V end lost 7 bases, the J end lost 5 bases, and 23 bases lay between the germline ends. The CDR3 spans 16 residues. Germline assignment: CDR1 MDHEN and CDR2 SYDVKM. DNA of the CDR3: TGTGCCAGCAACAGTCTGAGGGTTCTGGATAGTTATGGCTACACCTTC. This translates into CASNSLRVLDSYGYTF.

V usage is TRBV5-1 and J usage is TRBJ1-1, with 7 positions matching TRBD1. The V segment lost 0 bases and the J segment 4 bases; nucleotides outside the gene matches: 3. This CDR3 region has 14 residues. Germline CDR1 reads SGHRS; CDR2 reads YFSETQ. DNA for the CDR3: TGCGCCAGCAGCTTGGGACAGGGAAGCACTGAAGCTTTCTTT. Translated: CASSLGQGSTEAFF.

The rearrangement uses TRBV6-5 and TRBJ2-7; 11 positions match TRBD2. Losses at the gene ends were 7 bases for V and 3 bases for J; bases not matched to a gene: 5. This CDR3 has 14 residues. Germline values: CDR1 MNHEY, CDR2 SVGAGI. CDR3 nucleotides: TGTGCCAGCACTTCCGGGACTAGCGGCTACGAGCAGTACTTC. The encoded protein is CASTSGTSGYEQYF.

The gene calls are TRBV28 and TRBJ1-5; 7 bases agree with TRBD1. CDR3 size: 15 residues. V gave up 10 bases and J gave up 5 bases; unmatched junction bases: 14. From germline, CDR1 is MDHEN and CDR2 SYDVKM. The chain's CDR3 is CATKPSGQTYQPQHF. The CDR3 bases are TGTGCCACAAAACCCTCGGGACAGACTTATCAGCCCCAGCATTTT.

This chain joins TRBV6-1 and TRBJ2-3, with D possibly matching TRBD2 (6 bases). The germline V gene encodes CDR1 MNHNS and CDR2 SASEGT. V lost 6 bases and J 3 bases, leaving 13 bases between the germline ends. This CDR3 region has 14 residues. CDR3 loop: CASRSGEGTDTQYF. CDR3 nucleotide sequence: TGTGCCAGCAGATCGGGAGAGGGTACAGATACGCAGTATTTT.

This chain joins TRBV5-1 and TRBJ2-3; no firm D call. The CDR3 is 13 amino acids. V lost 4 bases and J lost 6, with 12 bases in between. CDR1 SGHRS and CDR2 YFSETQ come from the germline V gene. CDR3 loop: CASSLQWADTQYF. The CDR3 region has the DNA TGCGCCAGCAGCCTCCAATGGGCGGATACGCAGTATTTT.

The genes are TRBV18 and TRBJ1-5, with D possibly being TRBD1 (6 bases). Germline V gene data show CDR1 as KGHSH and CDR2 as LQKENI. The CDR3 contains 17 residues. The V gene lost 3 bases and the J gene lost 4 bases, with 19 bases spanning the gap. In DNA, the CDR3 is TGTGCCAGCTCACCCCAAGGGGGGGCGAGGGCAAATCAGCCCCAGCATTTT. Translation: CASSPQGGARANQPQHF.

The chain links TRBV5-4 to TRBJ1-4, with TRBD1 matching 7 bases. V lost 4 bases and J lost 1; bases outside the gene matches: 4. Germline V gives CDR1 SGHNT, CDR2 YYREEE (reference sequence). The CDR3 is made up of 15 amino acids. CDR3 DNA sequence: TGTGCCAGCAGCACCCAGGGGGTAACTAATGAAAAACTGTTTTTT. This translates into CASSTQGVTNEKLFF.

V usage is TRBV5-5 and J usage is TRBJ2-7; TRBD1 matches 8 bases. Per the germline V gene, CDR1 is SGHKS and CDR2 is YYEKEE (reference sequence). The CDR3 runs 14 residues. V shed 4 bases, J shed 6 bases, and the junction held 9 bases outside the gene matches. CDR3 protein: CASSQGAAGGEQYF. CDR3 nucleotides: TGTGCCAGCAGCCAGGGGGCGGCAGGGGGCGAGCAGTACTTC. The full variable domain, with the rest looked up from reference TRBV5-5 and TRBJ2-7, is DAGVTQSPTHLIKTRGQQVTLRCSPISGHKSVSWYQQVLGQGPQFIFQYYEKEERGRGNFPDRFSARQFPNYSSELNVNALLLGDSALYLCASSQGAAGGEQYFGPGTRLTVT.

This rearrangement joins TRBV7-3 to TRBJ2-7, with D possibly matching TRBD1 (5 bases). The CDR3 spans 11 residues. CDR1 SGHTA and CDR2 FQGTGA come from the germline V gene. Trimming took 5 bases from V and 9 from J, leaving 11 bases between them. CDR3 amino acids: CASSAGQGQYF. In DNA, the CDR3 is TGTGCCAGCAGCGCAGGGCAGGGGCAGTACTTC. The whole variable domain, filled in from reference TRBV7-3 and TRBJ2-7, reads GAGVSQTPSNKVTEKGKYVELRCDPISGHTALYWYRQSLGQGPEFLIYFQGTGAADDSGLPNDRFFAVRPEGSVSTLKIQRTERGDSAVYLCASSAGQGQYFGPGTRLTVT.

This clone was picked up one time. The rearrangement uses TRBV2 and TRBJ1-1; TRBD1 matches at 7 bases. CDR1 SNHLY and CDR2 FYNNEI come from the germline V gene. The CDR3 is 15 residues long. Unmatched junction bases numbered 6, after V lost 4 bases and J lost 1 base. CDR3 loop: CASSVLRTGNTEAFF. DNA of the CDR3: TGTGCCAGCAGTGTTTTACGGACAGGGAACACTGAAGCTTTCTTT.

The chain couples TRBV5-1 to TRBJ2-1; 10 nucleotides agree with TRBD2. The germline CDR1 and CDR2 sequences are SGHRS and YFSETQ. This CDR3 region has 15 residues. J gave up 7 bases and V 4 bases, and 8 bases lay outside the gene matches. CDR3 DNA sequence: TGCGCCAGCAGCCCGGGAGGGACTAGCGCTAATGAGCAGTTCTTC. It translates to CASSPGGTSANEQFF.

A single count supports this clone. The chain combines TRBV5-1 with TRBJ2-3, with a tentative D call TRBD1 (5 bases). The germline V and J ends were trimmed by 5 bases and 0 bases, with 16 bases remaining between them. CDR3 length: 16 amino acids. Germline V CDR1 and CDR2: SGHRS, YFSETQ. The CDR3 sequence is CASRRKGESSTDTQYF. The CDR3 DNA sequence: TGCGCCAGCAGGAGGAAAGGGGAATCTAGCACAGATACGCAGTATTTT.

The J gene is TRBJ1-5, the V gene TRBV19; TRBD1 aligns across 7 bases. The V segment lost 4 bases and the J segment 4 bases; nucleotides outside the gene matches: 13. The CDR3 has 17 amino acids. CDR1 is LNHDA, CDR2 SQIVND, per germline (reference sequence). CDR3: CASSKYEGAPRNQPQHF. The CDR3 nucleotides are TGTGCCAGTAGTAAATACGAGGGGGCGCCTCGTAATCAGCCCCAGCATTTT.

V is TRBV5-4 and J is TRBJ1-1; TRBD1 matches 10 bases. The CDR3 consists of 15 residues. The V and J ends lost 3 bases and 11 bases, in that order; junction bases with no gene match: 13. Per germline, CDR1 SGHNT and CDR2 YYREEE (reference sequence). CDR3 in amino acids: CASSSARDRGGLAFF. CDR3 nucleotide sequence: TGTGCCAGCAGCTCCGCCCGGGACAGGGGAGGATTGGCTTTCTTT. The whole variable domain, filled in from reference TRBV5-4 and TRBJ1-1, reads ETGVTQSPTHLIKTRGQQVTLRCSSQSGHNTVSWYQQALGQGPQFIFQYYREEENGRGNFPPRFSGLQFPNYSSELNVNALELDDSALYLCASSSARDRGGLAFFGQGTRLTVV.

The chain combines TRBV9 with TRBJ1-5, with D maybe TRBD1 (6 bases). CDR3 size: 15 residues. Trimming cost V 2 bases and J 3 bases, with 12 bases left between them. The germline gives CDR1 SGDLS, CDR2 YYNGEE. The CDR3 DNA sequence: TGTGCCAGCAGCGTTTTGGGGGACATCAATCAGCCCCAGCATTTT. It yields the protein CASSVLGDINQPQHF. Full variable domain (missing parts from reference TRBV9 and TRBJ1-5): DSGVTQTPKHLITATGQRVTLRCSPRSGDLSVYWYQQSLDQGLQFLIQYYNGEERAKGNILERFSAQQFPDLHSELNLSSLELGDSALYFCASSVLGDINQPQHFGDGTRLSIL.

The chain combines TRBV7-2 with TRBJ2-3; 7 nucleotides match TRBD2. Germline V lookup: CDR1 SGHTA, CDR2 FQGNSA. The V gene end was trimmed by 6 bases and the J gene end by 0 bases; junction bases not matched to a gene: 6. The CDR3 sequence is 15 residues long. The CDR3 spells CASRWPGLSTDTQYF. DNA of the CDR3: TGTGCCAGCAGATGGCCGGGACTAAGCACAGATACGCAGTATTTT.

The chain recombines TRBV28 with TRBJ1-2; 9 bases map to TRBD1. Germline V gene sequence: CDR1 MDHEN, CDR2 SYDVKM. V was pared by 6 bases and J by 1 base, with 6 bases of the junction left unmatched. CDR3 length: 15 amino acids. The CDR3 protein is CASRSTGGVNYGYTF. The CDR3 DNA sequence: TGTGCCAGCAGATCTACAGGGGGCGTTAACTATGGCTACACCTTC.